This TCR beta chain was identified in a study of a mutant IDH1 vaccine in newly diagnosed glioma. As for the study in general: Every participant had undergone radiotherapy, temozolomide, or both before, and most underwent both. V12 fell at week 35 and V13, the study end, at week 47.

Method: immunoSEQ multiplex PCR; TCRdb's copy keeps in-frame clones and lacks some. The sample consists of 69,000 or so clones, 70% to 90% of them appearing once. The time point is: week 35, safety follow-up. Every single dose of the vaccine, 300 ug of mutant IDH1 20-mer peptide, came with topical imiquimod. In regard to this clone: Its specificity is unknown.

Trimming cost V 3 bases and J 1 base, with 10 bases left between them. Germline lookup yields CDR1 MDHEN and CDR2 SYDVKM. The CDR3 extends over 15 amino acids. The V call is TRBV28, the J call TRBJ1-5, with D unclear. The TCR comes from a man under 40 with glioma. Source: PBMCs, taken from a glioma patient whose treatment included an IDH1 peptide vaccine. CDR3 in DNA: TGTGCCAGCAGTTTCCGGATGGAGAGCAATCAGCCCCAGCATTTT. It encodes CASSFRMESNQPQHF.